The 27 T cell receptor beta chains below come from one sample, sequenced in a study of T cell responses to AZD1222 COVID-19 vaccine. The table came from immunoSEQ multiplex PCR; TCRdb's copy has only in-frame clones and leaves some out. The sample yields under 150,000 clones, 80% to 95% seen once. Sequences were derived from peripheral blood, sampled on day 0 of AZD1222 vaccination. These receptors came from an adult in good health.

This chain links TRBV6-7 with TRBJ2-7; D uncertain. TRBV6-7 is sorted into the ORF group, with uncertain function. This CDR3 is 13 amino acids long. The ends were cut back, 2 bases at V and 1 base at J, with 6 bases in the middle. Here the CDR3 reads CASSYPLSYEQYF. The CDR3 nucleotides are TGTGCCAGCAGTTACCCACTATCCTACGAGCAGTACTTC.

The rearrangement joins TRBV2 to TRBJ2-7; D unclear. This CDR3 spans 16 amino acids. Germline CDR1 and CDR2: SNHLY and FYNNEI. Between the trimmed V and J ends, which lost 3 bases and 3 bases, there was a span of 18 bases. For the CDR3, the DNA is TGTGCCAGCAGTGATAGCCTCGGGCGGAGAGGCTACGAGCAGTACTTC. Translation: CASSDSLGRRGYEQYF.

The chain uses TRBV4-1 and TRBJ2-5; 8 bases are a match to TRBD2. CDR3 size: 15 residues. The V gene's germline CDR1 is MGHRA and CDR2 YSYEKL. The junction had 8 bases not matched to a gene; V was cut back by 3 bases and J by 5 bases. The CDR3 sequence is CASSQDGLAGETQYF. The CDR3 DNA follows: TGCGCCAGCAGCCAGGATGGACTAGCAGGGGAGACCCAGTACTTC.

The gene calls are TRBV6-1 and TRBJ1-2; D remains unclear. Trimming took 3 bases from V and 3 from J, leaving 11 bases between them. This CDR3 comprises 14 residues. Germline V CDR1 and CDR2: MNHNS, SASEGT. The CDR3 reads CASSEERVYYGYTF. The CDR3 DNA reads TGTGCCAGCAGTGAGGAGAGGGTTTACTATGGCTACACCTTC.

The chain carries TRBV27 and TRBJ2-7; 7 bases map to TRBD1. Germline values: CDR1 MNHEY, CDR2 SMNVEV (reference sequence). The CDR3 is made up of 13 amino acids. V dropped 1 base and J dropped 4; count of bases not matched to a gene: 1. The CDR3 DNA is TGTGCCAGCAGTTTATTACAGGGGTACGAGCAGTACTTC. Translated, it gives CASSLLQGYEQYF.

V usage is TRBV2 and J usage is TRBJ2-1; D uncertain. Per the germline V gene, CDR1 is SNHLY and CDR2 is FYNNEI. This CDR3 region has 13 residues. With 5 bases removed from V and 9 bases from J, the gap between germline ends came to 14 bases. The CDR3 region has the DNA TGTGCCAGCAGTCCCATAAATCGCGGTGAGCAGTTCTTC. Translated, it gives CASSPINRGEQFF. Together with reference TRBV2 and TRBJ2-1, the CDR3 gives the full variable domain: EPEVTQTPSHQVTQMGQEVILRCVPISNHLYFYWYRQILGQKVEFLVSFYNNEISEKSEIFDDQFSVERPDGSNFTLKIRSTKLEDSAMYFCASSPINRGEQFFGPGTRLTVL.

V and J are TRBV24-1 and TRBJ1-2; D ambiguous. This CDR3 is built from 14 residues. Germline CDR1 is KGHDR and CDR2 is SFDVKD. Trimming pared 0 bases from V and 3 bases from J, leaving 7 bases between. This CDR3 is CATSDLNVDYGYTF. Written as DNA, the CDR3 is TGTGCCACCAGTGATTTGAACGTAGACTATGGCTACACCTTC.

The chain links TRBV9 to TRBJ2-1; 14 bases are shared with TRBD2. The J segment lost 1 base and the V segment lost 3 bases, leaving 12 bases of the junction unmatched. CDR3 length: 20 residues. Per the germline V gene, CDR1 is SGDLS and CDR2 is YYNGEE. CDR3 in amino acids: CASSAPKSGLAGGSYNEQFF. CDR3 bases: TGTGCCAGCAGCGCACCCAAGTCCGGACTAGCGGGAGGATCCTACAATGAGCAGTTCTTC. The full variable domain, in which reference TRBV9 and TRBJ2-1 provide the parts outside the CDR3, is DSGVTQTPKHLITATGQRVTLRCSPRSGDLSVYWYQQSLDQGLQFLIQYYNGEERAKGNILERFSAQQFPDLHSELNLSSLELGDSALYFCASSAPKSGLAGGSYNEQFFGPGTRLTVL.

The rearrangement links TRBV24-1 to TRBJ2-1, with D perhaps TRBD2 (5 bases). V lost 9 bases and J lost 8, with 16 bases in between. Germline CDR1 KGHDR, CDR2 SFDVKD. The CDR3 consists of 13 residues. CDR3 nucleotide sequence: TGTGCCACCTCCCGAAGCCCACTAGATGAGCAGTTCTTC. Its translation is CATSRSPLDEQFF.

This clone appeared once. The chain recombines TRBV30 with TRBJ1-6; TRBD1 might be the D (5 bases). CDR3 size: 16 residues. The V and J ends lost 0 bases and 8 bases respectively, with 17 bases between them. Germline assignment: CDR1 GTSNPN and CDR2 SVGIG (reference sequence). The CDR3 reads CAWSVLGDPSYSPLHF. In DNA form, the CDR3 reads TGTGCCTGGAGTGTACTTGGGGACCCCAGCTATTCACCCCTCCACTTT. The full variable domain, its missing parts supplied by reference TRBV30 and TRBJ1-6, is SQTIHQWPATLVQPVGSPLSLECTVEGTSNPNLYWYRQAAGRGLQLLFYSVGIGQISSEVPQNLSASRPQDRQFILSSKKLLLSDSGFYLCAWSVLGDPSYSPLHFGNGTRLTVT.

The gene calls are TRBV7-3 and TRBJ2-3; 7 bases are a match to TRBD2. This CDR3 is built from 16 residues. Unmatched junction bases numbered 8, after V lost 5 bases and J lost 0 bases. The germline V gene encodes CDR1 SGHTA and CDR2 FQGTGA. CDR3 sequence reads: CASSRSGAISTDTQYF. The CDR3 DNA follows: TGTGCCAGCAGCCGGAGCGGGGCCATAAGCACAGATACGCAGTATTTT.

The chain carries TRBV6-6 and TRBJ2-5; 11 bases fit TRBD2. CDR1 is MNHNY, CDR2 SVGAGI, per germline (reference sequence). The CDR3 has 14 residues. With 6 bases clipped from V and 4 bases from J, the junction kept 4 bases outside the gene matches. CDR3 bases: TGTGCCAGCAGAAACGGACTAGCGGGAGAGACCCAGTACTTC. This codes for CASRNGLAGETQYF.

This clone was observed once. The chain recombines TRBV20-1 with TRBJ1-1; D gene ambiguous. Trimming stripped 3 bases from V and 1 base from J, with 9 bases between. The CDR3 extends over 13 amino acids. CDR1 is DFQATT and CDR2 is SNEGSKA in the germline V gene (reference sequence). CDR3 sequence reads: CSASRRGNTEAFF. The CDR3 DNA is TGCAGTGCTAGTCGGCGGGGGAACACTGAAGCTTTCTTT.

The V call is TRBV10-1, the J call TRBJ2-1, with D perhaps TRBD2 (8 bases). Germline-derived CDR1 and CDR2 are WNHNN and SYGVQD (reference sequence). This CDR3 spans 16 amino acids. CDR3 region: CPTRTPGRGRDNEQFF. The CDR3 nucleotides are TGCCCCACCAGAACGCCCGGGAGGGGGCGCGACAATGAGCAGTTCTTC.

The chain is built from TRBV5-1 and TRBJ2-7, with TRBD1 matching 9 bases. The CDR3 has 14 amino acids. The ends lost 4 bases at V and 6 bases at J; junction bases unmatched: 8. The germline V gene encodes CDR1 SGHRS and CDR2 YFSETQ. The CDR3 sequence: CASSRQGEGGEQYF. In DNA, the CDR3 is TGCGCCAGCAGCCGACAGGGGGAAGGAGGCGAGCAGTACTTC.

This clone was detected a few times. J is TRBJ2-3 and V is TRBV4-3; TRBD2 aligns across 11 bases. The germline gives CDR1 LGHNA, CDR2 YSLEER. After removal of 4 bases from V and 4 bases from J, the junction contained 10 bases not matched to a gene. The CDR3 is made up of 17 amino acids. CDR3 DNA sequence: TGCGCCAGCAGCCCCAACCCCACTAGCGGGAGTGCAGATACGCAGTATTTT. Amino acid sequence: CASSPNPTSGSADTQYF.

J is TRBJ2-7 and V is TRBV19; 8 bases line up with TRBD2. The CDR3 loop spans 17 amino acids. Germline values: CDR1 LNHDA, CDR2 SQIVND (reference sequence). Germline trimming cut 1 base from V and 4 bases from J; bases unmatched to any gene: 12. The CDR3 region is CASSIGGEREFPYEQYF. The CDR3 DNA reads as TGTGCCAGTAGTATAGGTGGCGAGCGGGAGTTTCCTTACGAGCAGTACTTC.

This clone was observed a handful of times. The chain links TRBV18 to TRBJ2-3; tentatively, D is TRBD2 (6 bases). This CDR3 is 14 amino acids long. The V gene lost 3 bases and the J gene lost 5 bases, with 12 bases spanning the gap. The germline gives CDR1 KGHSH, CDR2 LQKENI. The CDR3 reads CASSPDRGIDTQYF. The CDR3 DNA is TGTGCCAGCTCACCGGATCGGGGGATAGATACGCAGTATTTT.

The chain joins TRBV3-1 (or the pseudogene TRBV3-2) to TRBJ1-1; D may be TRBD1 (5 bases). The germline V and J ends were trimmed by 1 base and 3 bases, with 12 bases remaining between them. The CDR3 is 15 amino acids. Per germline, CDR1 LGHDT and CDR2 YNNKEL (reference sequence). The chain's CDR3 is CASSQVQGGYTEAFF. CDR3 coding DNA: TGTGCCAGCAGCCAAGTTCAGGGAGGGTACACTGAAGCTTTCTTT.

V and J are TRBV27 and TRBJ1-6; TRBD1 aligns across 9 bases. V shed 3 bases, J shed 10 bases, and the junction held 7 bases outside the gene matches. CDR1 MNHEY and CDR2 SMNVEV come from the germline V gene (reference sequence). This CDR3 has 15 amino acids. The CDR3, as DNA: TGTGCCAGCAGTTTTGGGACAGGGTCACAGTCACCCCTCCACTTT. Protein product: CASSFGTGSQSPLHF.

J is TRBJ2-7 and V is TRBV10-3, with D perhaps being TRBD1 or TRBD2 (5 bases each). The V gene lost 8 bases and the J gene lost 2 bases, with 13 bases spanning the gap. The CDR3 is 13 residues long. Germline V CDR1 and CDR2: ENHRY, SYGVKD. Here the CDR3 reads CAIGTDGPYEQYF. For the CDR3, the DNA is TGTGCCATCGGGACGGACGGACCCTACGAGCAGTACTTC.

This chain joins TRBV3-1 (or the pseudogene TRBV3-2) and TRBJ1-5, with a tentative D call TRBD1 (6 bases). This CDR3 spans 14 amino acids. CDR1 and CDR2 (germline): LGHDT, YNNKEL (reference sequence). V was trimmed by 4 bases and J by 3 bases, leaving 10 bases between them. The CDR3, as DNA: TGTGCCAGCAGCCCGTGGACAGTCAATCAGCCCCAGCATTTT. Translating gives CASSPWTVNQPQHF.

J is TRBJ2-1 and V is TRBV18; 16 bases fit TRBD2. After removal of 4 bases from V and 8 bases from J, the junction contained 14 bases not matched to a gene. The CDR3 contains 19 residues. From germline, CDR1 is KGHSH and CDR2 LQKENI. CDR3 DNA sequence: TGTGCCAGCTCACTAGCCCCGGGACTAGCGGGAGGGCCGGGCGATGAGCAGTTCTTC. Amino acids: CASSLAPGLAGGPGDEQFF.

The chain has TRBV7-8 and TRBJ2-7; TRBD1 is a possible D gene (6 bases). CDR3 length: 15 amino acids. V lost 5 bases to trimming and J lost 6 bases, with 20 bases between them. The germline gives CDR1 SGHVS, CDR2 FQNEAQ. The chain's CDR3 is CASSGQLQGKAEQYF. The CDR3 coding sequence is TGTGCCAGCAGCGGACAATTGCAGGGGAAGGCCGAGCAGTACTTC.

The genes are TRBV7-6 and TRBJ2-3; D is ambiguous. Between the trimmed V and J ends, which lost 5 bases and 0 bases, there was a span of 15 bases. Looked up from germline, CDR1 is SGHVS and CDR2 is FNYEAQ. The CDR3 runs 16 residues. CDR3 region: CASSPTATTSTDTQYF. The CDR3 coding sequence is TGTGCCAGCAGCCCTACCGCGACGACTAGCACAGATACGCAGTATTTT.

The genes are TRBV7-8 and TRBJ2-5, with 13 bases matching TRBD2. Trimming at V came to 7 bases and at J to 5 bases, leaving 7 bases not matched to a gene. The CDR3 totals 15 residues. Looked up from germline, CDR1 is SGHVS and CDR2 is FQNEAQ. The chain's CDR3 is CASKGLAGFRETQYF. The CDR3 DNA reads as TGTGCCAGCAAGGGACTAGCGGGATTCCGGGAGACCCAGTACTTC.

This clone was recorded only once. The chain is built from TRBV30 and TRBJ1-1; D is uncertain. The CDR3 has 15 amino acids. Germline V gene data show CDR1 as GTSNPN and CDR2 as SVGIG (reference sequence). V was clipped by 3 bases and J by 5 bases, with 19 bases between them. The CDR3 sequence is CAWRNPTVGWTEAFF. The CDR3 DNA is TGTGCCTGGAGGAATCCGACTGTGGGGTGGACTGAAGCTTTCTTT.